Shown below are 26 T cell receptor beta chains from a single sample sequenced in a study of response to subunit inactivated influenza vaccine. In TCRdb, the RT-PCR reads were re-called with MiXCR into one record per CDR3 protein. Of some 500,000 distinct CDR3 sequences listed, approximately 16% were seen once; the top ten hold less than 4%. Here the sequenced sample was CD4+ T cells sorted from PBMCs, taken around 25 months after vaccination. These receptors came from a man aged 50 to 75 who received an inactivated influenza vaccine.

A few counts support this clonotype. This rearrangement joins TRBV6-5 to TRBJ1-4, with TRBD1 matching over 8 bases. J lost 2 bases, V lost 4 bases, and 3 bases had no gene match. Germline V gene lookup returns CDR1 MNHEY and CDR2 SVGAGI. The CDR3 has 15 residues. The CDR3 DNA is TGTGCCAGCAGTTTTACAGGGGGGACTAATGAAAAACTGTTTTTT. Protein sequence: CASSFTGGTNEKLFF.

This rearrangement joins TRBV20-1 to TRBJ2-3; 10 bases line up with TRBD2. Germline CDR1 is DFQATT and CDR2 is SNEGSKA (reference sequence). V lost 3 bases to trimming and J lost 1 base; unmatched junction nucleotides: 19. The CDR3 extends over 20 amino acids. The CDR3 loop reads CSASALTGQREGQGTDTQYF. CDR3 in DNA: TGCAGTGCTAGCGCCCTGACAGGGCAGCGGGAGGGCCAGGGCACAGATACGCAGTATTTT.

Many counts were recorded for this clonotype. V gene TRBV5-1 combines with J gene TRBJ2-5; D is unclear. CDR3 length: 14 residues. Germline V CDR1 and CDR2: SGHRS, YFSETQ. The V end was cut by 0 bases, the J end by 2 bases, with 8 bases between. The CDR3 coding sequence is TGCGCCAGCAGCTTGGAGGGCGGACAAGAGACCCAGTACTTC. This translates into CASSLEGGQETQYF.

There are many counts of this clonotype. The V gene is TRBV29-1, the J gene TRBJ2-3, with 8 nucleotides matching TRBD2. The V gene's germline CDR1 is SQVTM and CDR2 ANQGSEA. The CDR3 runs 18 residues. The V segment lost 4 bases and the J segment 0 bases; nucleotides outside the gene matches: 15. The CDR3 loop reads CSVVGRGGRASSTDTQYF. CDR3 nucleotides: TGCAGCGTTGTCGGCCGGGGGGGCCGAGCGTCTAGCACAGATACGCAGTATTTT.

CDR3 region: CASSASGSGPYEQYF. CDR3 bases: TGTGCCAGCAGTGCCTCGGGGAGCGGGCCCTACGAGCAGTACTTC. The chain uses TRBV6-2 or TRBV6-3 and TRBJ2-7; tentatively, D is TRBD2 (6 bases). The ends were cut back, 5 bases at V and 2 bases at J, with 16 bases in the middle. The CDR3 consists of 15 residues. CDR1 MNHEY and CDR2 SVGEGT come from the germline V gene.

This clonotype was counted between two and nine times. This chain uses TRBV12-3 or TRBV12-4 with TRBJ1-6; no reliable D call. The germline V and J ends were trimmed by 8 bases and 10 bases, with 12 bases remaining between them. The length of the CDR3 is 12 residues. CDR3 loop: CASCGPVSPLHF. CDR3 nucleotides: TGTGCCAGCTGCGGTCCCGTGTCACCCCTCCACTTT.

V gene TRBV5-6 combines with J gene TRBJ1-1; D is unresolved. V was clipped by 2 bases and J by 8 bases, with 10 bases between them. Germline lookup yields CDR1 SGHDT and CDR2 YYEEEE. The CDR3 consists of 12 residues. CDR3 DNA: TGTGCCAGCAGCTTTGCCGGGGTGGAAGCTTTCTTT. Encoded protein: CASSFAGVEAFF.

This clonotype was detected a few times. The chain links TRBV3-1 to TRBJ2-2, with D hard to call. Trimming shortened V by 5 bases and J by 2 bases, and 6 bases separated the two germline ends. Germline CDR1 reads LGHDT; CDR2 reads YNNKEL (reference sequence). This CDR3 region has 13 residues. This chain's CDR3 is CASSYFNTGELFF. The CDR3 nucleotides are TGTGCCAGCAGCTACTTCAACACCGGGGAGCTGTTTTTT.

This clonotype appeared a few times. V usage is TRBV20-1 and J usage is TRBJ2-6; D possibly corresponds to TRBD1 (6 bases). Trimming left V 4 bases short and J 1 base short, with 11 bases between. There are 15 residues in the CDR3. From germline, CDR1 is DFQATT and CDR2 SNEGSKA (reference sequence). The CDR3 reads CSANPTGSGANVLTF. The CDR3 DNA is TGCAGTGCTAACCCTACAGGGTCTGGGGCCAACGTCCTGACTTTC.

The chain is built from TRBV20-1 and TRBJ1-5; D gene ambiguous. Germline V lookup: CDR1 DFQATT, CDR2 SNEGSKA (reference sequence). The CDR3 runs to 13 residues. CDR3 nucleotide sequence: TGCAGCCTTCAGGCCGCTCGCAATCAGCCCCAGCATTTT. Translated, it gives CSLQAARNQPQHF.

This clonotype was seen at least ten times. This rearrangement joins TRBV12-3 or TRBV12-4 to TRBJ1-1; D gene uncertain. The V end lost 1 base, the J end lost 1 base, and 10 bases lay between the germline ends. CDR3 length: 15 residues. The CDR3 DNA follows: TGTGCCAGCAGTTTAGACGGCCGGTGGAACACTGAAGCTTTCTTT. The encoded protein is CASSLDGRWNTEAFF.

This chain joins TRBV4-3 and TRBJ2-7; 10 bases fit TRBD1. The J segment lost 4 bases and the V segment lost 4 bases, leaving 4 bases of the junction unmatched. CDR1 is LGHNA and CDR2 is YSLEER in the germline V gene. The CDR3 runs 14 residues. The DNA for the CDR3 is TGCGCCAGCAGCCTGGACAGGGGGTTTTACGAGCAGTACTTC. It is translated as CASSLDRGFYEQYF.

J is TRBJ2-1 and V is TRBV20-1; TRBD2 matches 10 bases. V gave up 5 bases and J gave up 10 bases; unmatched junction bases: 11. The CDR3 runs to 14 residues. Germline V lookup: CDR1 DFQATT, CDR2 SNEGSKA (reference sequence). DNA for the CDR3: TGCAGTGCTCCAGTACCTAGCGGGAGACCGGAGCAGTTCTTC. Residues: CSAPVPSGRPEQFF.

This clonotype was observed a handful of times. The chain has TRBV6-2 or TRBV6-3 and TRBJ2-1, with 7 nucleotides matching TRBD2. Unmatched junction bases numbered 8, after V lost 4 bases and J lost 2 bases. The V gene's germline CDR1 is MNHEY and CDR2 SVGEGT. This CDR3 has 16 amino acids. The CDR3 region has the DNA TGTGCCAGCAGTTCGAAACGACTAGCAACCTACAATGAGCAGTTCTTC. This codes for CASSSKRLATYNEQFF.

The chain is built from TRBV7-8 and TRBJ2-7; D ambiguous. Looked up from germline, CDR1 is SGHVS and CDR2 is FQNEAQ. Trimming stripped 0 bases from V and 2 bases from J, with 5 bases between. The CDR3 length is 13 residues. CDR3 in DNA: TGTGCCAGCAGCTTAGCTCTAGCCTACGAGCAGTACTTC. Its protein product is CASSLALAYEQYF.

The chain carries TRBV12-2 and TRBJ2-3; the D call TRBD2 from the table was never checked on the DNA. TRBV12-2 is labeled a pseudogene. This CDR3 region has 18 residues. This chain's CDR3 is CASRFLNWISGNTDTQYF. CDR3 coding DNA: TGTGCAAGTCGCTTTTTGAATTGGATTAGCGGTAACACAGATACGCAGTATTTT.

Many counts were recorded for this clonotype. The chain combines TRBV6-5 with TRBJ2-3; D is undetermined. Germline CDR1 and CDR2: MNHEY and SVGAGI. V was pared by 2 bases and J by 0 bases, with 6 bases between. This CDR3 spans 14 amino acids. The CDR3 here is CASSYARSTDTQYF. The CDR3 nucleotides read TGTGCCAGCAGTTACGCTAGAAGCACAGATACGCAGTATTTT.

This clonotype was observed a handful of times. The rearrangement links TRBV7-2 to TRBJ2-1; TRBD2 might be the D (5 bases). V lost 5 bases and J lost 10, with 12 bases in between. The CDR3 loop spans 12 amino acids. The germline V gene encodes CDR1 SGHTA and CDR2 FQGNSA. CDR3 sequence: CASSPGWMEQFF. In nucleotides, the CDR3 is TGTGCCAGCAGCCCGGGATGGATGGAGCAGTTCTTC.

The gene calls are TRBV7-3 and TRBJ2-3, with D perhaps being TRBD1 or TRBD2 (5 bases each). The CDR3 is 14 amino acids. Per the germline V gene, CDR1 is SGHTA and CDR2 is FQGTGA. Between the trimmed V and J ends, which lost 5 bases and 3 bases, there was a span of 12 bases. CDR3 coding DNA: TGTGCCAGCAGCGCATCCGGGACGACAGATACGCAGTATTTT. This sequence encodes CASSASGTTDTQYF.

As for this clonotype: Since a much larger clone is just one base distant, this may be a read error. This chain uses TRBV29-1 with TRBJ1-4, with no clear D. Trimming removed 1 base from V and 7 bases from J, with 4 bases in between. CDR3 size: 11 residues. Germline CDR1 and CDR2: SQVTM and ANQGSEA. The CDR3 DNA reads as TGCAGCGTTGAAGGGGGTGAAAAACTGTTTTTT. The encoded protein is CSVEGGEKLFF.

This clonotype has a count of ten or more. CDR3 loop: CASSLGWAGQIAKNIQYF. In nucleotides, the CDR3 is TGTGCCAGCAGTTTAGGCTGGGCGGGCCAGATAGCCAAAAACATTCAGTACTTC. The V call is TRBV12-3 or TRBV12-4, the J call TRBJ2-4; the D gene is possibly TRBD2 (5 bases). V lost 1 base and J 0 bases, leaving 16 bases between the germline ends. The CDR3 runs to 18 residues.

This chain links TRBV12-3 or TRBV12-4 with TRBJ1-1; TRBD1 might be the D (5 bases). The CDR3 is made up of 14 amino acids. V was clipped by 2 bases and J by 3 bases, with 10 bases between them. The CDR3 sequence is CASSLQGEDTEAFF. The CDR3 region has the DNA TGTGCCAGCAGTTTACAGGGCGAGGACACTGAAGCTTTCTTT.

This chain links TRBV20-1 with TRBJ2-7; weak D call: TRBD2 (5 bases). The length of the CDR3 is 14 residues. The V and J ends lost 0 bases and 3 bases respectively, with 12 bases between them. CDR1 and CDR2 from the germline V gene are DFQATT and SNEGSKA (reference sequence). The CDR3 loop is CSARDWARDYEQYF. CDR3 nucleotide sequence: TGCAGTGCTAGAGATTGGGCACGGGACTACGAGCAGTACTTC.

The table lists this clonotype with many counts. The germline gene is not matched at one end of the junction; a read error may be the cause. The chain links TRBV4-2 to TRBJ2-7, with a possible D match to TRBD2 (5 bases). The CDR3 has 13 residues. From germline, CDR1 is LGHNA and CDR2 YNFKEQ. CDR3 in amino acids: CASSQGGGYEQYF. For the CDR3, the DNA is TGCGCCAGCAGCCAAGGAGGCGGTTACGAGCAGTACTTC.

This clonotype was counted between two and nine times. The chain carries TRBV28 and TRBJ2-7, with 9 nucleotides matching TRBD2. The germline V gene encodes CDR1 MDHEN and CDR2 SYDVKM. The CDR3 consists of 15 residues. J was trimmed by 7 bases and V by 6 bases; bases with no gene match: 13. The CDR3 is CASRGGLAGSGEQYF. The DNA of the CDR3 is TGTGCCAGCAGGGGAGGGCTAGCGGGATCGGGGGAGCAGTACTTC.

The CDR3 loop is CASSKPVRGEEAQPQHF. In nucleotides, the CDR3 is TGTGCCAGCAGCAAACCGGTCCGGGGGGAGGAAGCTCAGCCCCAGCATTTT. The rearrangement links TRBV21-1 to TRBJ1-5. TRBV21-1 is marked as a pseudogene. This CDR3 spans 17 amino acids.